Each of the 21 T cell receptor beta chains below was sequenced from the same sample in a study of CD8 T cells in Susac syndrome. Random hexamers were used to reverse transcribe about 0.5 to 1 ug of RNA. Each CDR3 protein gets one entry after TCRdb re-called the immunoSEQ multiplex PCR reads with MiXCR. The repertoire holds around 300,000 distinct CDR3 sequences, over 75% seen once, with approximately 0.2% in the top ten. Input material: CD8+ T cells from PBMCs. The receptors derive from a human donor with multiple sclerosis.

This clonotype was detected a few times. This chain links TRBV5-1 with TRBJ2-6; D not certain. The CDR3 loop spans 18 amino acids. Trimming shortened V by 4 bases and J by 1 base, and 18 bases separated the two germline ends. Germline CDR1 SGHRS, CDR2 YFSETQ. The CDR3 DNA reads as TGCGCCAGCAGCGACCTGGCAGGCCCCACTTCTGGGGCCAACGTCCTGACTTTC. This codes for CASSDLAGPTSGANVLTF.

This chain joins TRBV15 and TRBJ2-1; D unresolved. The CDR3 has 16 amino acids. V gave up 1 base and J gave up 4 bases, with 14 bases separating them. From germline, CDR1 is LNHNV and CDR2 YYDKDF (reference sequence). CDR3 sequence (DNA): TGTGCCACCAGCAGAGTAGATCCTAGTAAATACAATGAGCAGTTCTTC. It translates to CATSRVDPSKYNEQFF.

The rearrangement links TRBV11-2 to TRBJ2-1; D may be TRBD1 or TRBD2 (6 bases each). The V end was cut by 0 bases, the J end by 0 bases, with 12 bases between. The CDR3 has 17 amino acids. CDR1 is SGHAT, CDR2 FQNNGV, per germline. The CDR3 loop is CASSLDQGGSSYNEQFF. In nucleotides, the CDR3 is TGTGCCAGCAGCTTAGATCAAGGGGGGTCCTCCTACAATGAGCAGTTCTTC.

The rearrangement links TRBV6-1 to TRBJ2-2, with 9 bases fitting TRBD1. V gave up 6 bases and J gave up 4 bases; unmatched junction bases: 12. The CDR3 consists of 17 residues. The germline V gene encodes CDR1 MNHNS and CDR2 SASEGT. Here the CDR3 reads CASRLPGQGPGTGELFF. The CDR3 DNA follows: TGTGCCAGCAGGCTACCGGGACAGGGCCCGGGCACCGGGGAGCTGTTTTTT.

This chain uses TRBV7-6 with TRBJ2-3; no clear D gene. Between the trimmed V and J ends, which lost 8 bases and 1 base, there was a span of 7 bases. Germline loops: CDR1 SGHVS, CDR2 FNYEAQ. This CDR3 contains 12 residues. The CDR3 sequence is CASGPGTDTQYF. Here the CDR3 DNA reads TGTGCCAGCGGCCCAGGCACAGATACGCAGTATTTT.

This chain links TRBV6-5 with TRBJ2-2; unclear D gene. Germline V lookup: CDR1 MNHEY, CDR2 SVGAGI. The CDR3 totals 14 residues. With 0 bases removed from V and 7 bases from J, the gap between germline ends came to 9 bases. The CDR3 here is CASSYSMGFGELFF. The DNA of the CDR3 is TGTGCCAGCAGTTACTCAATGGGGTTCGGGGAGCTGTTTTTT.

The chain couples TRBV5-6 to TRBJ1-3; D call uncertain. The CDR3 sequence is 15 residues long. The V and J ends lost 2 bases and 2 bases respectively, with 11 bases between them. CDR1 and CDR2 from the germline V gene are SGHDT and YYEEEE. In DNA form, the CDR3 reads TGTGCCAGCAGCTTCGGCGTTGAACCTGGAAACACCATATATTTT. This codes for CASSFGVEPGNTIYF.

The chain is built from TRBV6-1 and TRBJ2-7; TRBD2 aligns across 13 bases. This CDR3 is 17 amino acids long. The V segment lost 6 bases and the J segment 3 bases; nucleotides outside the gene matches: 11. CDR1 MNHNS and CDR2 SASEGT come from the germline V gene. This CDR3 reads CASRPGLAGEHVYEQYF. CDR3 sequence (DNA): TGTGCCAGCAGACCTGGACTAGCGGGAGAGCACGTCTACGAGCAGTACTTC.

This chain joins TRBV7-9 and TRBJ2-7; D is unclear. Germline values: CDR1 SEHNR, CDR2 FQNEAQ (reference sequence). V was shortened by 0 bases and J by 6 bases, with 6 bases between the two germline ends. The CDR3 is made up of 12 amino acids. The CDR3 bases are TGTGCCAGCAGCTTAGCGCGGATCGAGCAGTACTTC. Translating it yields CASSLARIEQYF.

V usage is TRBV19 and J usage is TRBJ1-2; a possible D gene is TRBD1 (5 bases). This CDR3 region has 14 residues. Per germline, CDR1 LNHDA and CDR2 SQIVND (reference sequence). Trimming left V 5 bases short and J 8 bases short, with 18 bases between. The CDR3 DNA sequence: TGTGCCAGTAGTGCCTACGGGGCCTTGGACGGCTACACCTTC. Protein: CASSAYGALDGYTF.

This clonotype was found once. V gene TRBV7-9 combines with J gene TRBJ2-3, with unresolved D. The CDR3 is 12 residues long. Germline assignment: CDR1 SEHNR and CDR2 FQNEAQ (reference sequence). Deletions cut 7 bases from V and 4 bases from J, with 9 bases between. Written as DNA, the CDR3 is TGTGCCAGCAATTTGATGGCAGATACGCAGTATTTT. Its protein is CASNLMADTQYF.

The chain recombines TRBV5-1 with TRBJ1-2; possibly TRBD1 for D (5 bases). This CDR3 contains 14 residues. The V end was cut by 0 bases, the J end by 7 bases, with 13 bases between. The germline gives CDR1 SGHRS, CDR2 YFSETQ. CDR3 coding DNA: TGCGCCAGCAGCTTGGAAGGGGCCCAGGGTGGCTACACCTTC. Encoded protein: CASSLEGAQGGYTF.

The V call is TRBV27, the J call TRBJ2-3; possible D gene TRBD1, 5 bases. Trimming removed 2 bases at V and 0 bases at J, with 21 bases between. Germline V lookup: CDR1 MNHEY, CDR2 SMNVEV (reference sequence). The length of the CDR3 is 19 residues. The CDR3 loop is CASSLVWYGAAPSTDTQYF. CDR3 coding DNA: TGTGCCAGCAGTTTAGTTTGGTATGGGGCCGCTCCTAGCACAGATACGCAGTATTTT.

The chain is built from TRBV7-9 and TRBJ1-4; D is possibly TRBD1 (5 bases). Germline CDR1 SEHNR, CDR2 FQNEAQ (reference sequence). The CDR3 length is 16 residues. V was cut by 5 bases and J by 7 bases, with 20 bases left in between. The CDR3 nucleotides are TGTGCCAGCAGCCCCACCCCAGGGCCCCCTGGTGAAAAACTGTTTTTT. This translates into CASSPTPGPPGEKLFF.

The CDR3 DNA reads TGTGCCAGCAACTTGACAGGGGAGGAAAGCAATCAGCCCCAGCATTTT. It codes for CASNLTGEESNQPQHF. This rearrangement joins TRBV12-3 or TRBV12-4 to TRBJ1-5; TRBD1 aligns across 8 bases. CDR3 length equals 16 residues. The junction had 9 bases not matched to a gene; V was cut back by 7 bases and J by 1 base.

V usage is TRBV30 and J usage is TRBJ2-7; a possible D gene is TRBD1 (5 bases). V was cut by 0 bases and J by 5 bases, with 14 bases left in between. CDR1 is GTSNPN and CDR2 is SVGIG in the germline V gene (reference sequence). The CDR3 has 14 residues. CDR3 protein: CAWSVLQGRDEQYF. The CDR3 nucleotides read TGTGCCTGGAGTGTACTGCAGGGTAGGGACGAGCAGTACTTC.

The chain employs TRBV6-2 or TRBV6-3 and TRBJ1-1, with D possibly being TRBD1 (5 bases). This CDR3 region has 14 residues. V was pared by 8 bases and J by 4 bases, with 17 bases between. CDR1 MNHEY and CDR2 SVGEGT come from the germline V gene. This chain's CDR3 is CASGHPPLGTEAFF. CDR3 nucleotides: TGTGCCAGCGGACACCCTCCCTTGGGCACTGAAGCTTTCTTT.

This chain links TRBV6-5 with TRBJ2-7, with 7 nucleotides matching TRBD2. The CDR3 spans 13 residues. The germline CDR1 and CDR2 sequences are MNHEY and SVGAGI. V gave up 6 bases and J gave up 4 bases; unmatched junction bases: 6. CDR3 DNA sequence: TGTGCCAGCAGACCTCTAGCGGCGTACGAGCAGTACTTC. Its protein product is CASRPLAAYEQYF.

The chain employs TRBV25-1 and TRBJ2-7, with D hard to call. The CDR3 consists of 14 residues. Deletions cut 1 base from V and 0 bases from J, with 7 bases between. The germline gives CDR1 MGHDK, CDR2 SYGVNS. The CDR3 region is CASSEFGDSYEQYF. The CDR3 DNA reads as TGTGCCAGCAGTGAATTTGGGGACTCCTACGAGCAGTACTTC.

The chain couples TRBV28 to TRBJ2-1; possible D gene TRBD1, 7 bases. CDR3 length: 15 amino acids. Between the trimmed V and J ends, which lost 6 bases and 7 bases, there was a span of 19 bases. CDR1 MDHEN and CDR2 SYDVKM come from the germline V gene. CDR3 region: CASRWLGSGGNEQFF. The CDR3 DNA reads TGTGCCAGCAGGTGGTTGGGTTCAGGGGGGAATGAGCAGTTCTTC.

This CDR3 reads CASSQEEREGDEQYF. CDR3 sequence (DNA): TGCGCCAGCAGCCAAGAGGAGCGGGAGGGCGACGAGCAGTACTTC. The V gene is TRBV4-3, the J gene TRBJ2-7; 10 bases are shared with TRBD2. Germline V gene sequence: CDR1 LGHNA, CDR2 YSLEER. This CDR3 has 15 amino acids. Unmatched junction bases numbered 4, after V lost 0 bases and J lost 5 bases.